Following are 5 T cell receptor beta chains from one sample sequenced in a study of T cells expressing NK-cell markers. TCRdb processed the 5' RACE reads again and assigns one entry to each CDR3 protein, with no DNA. The specimen's table records under 200,000 distinct CDR3 sequences. Material: blood T cells: a sorted CD56 or NKG2C T cell subset, CD4+ or CD8+ T cells, or bulk PBMC T cells (not recorded which). All receptors come from a woman between 18 and 69 years old in good health.

The chain combines TRBV7-2 with TRBJ1-5; TCRdb lists TRBD1, though no DNA is available to test this call. The CDR3 has 14 residues. Germline CDR1 is SGHTA and CDR2 is FQGNSA. The CDR3 spells CASSETVSNQPQHF. The variable domain in full, completed from reference TRBV7-2 and TRBJ1-5, reads GAGVSQSPSNKVTEKGKDVELRCDPISGHTALYWYRQSLGQGLEFLIYFQGNSAPDKSGLPSDRFSAERTGGSVSTLTIQRTQQEDSAVYLCASSETVSNQPQHFGDGTRLSIL.

CDR3: CSASREGSFYEQYF. The gene calls are TRBV20-1 and TRBJ2-7; TCRdb picks TRBD2, but there is no DNA to check that call. Germline V gives CDR1 DFQATT, CDR2 SNEGSKA (reference sequence). CDR3 length: 14 amino acids.

The chain employs TRBV3-1 and TRBJ2-1; TCRdb names TRBD1, which stays unverified in the absence of DNA. This CDR3 contains 17 residues. Germline V gene sequence: CDR1 LGHDT, CDR2 YNNKEL (reference sequence). CDR3: CASSQGLGQGAFNEQFF.

The chain couples TRBV5-5 to TRBJ1-4. The CDR3 spans 15 residues. From germline, CDR1 is SGHKS and CDR2 YYEKEE (reference sequence). The CDR3 reads CASSLLISTNEKLFF.

The chain links TRBV10-3 to TRBJ2-1. CDR3 length: 12 amino acids. Germline V gene lookup returns CDR1 ENHRY and CDR2 SYGVKD. The CDR3: CAISVVGNEQFF.